These 2 T cell receptor beta chains came from one sample sequenced in a study of CD8+CD57+ T cells in acquired aplastic anemia. The patients chosen for sequencing had shown expansion of CD8+CD57+ cells (detected by flow cytometry). Using genomic DNA as the template, TCR beta VDJ and CDR3 profiling was carried out. Using its own MiXCR run on the reads, TCRdb lists one record per CDR3 protein. The profile shows about 200,000 distinct CDR3 sequences, roughly 60% of them singletons. The sequenced sample consisted of sorted CD4+, CD8+, or CD8+CD57+ T cells (not recorded which) from PBMCs. The receptor source for this set is a human donor with aplastic anemia.

V usage is TRBV5-4 and J usage is TRBJ2-3; D may be TRBD2 (7 bases). Germline V gene data show CDR1 as SGHNT and CDR2 as YYREEE (reference sequence). V lost 3 bases to trimming and J lost 5 bases, with 10 bases between them. The CDR3 covers 13 residues. The CDR3 reads CASSYGGRDTQYF. In DNA form, the CDR3 reads TGTGCCAGCAGCTACGGGGGGCGAGATACGCAGTATTTT.

The V call is TRBV2, the J call TRBJ1-3; D call uncertain. Germline lookup yields CDR1 SNHLY and CDR2 FYNNEI. CDR3 length equals 16 residues. Trimming took off 4 bases at V and 0 bases at J, with 13 bases between the two ends. The CDR3: CASSARSISSGNTIYF. As DNA, the CDR3 is TGTGCCAGCAGTGCCAGGAGCATTTCCTCTGGAAACACCATATATTTT.